This T cell receptor beta chain was retrieved from a study of control samples from healthy donors and cancer patients. Clones were read by immunoSEQ multiplex PCR, and TCRdb kept only the in-frame ones, dropping some. The sample gives roughly 170,000 clones, around 94% of which show up once; 1.2% to 1.5% is in the top ten. V trimming: 9 bases; J trimming: 3 bases; junction bases outside the gene matches: 4. The germline gives CDR1 MNHEY, CDR2 SMNVEV (reference sequence). The CDR3 spans 12 residues. Input material: blood. V usage is TRBV27 and J usage is TRBJ2-7, with 8 positions matching TRBD1. The receptor was derived from a woman younger than 35 in good health. The CDR3 DNA follows: TGTGCCAGGAAGGACAGGGTCTACGAGCAGTACTTC. Its protein is CARKDRVYEQYF.